Presented here are 13 T cell receptor beta chains from one specimen sequenced in a study of shared clonotypes between healthy human individuals. The data were produced by immunoSEQ multiplex PCR, yet TCRdb's version contains in-frame clones alone and is incomplete. The data contain approximately 500,000 clones, more than 65% of them seen just once; the ten biggest clones take up roughly 13%. Sequenced: PBMCs. Source of these receptors: a woman between 40 and 55 years old in good health. Some clones in this sample may be carry-over from other donors' samples.

This sequence joins TRBV5-4 and TRBJ2-1, with TRBD1 as a possible D gene (5 bases). The CDR3 covers 12 residues. Trimming took 0 bases from V and 8 from J, leaving 6 bases between them. CDR1 is SGHNT, CDR2 YYREEE, per germline (reference sequence). DNA of the CDR3: TGTGCCAGCAGCTTGGTAGGGGATGAGCAGTTCTTC. Translated, it gives CASSLVGDEQFF.

This rearrangement joins TRBV27 to TRBJ2-2, with TRBD1 matching 10 bases. Germline CDR1 and CDR2: MNHEY and SMNVEV (reference sequence). J lost 5 bases, V lost 4 bases, and 10 bases had no gene match. This CDR3 spans 17 amino acids. For the CDR3, the DNA is TGTGCCAGCAGTTCACGCAGGACAGGGGGGTATACCGGGGAGCTGTTTTTT. It is translated as CASSSRRTGGYTGELFF.

V and J are TRBV18 and TRBJ1-1; a weak D match, TRBD1 (5 bases). The length of the CDR3 is 19 residues. The V and J ends lost 0 bases and 0 bases respectively, with 20 bases between them. CDR1 is KGHSH and CDR2 is LQKENI in the germline V gene. The CDR3 DNA reads as TGTGCCAGCTCACCACCGACGACCAGGGTTGGTTATTTGAACACTGAAGCTTTCTTT. The encoded protein is CASSPPTTRVGYLNTEAFF.

J is TRBJ2-5 and V is TRBV5-6; 10 positions agree with TRBD2. J lost 4 bases, V lost 2 bases, and 8 bases had no gene match. Germline V gene data show CDR1 as SGHDT and CDR2 as YYEEEE. The CDR3 sequence is 16 residues long. CDR3 protein: CASSFLAGGPPETQYF. In DNA, the CDR3 is TGTGCCAGCAGCTTTTTAGCGGGAGGCCCCCCAGAGACCCAGTACTTC.

CDR3 amino acids: CASSLVGKLVGGEQYF. The CDR3 region has the DNA TGTGCCAGCAGCTTAGTAGGAAAACTGGTGGGCGGTGAGCAGTACTTC. V gene TRBV7-8 combines with J gene TRBJ2-7; D gene ambiguous. The CDR3 consists of 16 residues. Germline V gene lookup returns CDR1 SGHVS and CDR2 FQNEAQ. Trimming cost V 1 base and J 7 bases, with 20 bases left between them.

The chain couples TRBV13 to TRBJ2-1, with 9 bases lining up with TRBD2. In germline, CDR1 is PRHDT, CDR2 FYEKMQ (reference sequence). V shed 5 bases and J 10 bases; nucleotides not matched to a gene: 12. This CDR3 has 15 amino acids. The CDR3 reads CASSKTGESGREQFF. In DNA, the CDR3 is TGTGCCAGCAGCAAAACAGGAGAAAGCGGGAGGGAGCAGTTCTTC.

Concerning this clone: An end of the junction does not agree with germline; a read error may underlie this. The same CDR3 also results from other DNA sequences found in this sample. V usage is TRBV29-1 and J usage is TRBJ2-7; TRBD1 agrees at 7 bases. The CDR3 has 12 amino acids. Germline CDR1 reads SQVTM; CDR2 reads ANQGSEA. Here the CDR3 DNA reads TGCAGCGCAAGGACAGGCCCCTACGAGCAATACTTC. Protein sequence: CSARTGPYEQYF.

V and J are TRBV30 and TRBJ1-6, with 10 positions matching TRBD1. Germline V gene sequence: CDR1 GTSNPN, CDR2 SVGIG (reference sequence). The CDR3 runs 14 residues. The CDR3 nucleotides are TGTGCTTACTCTCGGGACAGGGGAAATTCACCCCTCCACTTT. Its translation: CAYSRDRGNSPLHF. Combining the CDR3 with reference TRBV30 and TRBJ1-6 gives the whole variable domain SQTIHQWPATLVQPVGSPLSLECTVEGTSNPNLYWYRQAAGRGLQLLFYSVGIGQISSEVPQNLSASRPQDRQFILSSKKLLLSDSGFYLCAYSRDRGNSPLHFGNGTRLTVT.

This clone came up once. The chain employs TRBV7-2 and TRBJ2-1, with TRBD2 identical over 10 bases. CDR1 is SGHTA, CDR2 FQGNSA, per germline. J gave up 4 bases and V 5 bases, and 5 bases lay outside the gene matches. This CDR3 region has 15 residues. The CDR3 spells CASSPTSGAYNEQFF. In DNA, the CDR3 is TGTGCCAGCAGCCCTACTAGCGGGGCATACAATGAGCAGTTCTTC.

The CDR3 region is CASSQPLGRSYGYTF. CDR3 DNA: TGCGCCAGCAGCCAACCTCTCGGGAGGTCCTATGGCTACACCTTC. The rearrangement joins TRBV4-1 to TRBJ1-2; D uncertain. Germline-derived CDR1 and CDR2 are MGHRA and YSYEKL. The CDR3 consists of 15 residues. V was cut by 2 bases and J by 4 bases, with 14 bases left in between.

The rearrangement uses TRBV30 and TRBJ2-2, with TRBD2 identical over 9 bases. V lost 1 base to trimming and J lost 4 bases; unmatched junction nucleotides: 10. The germline gives CDR1 GTSNPN, CDR2 SVGIG (reference sequence). The CDR3 spans 17 residues. The CDR3 nucleotides are TGTGCCTGGAGTGGAGGCGCGGGAGGGCCGGGCACCGGGGAGCTGTTTTTT. Translation: CAWSGGAGGPGTGELFF.

The CDR3: CASDRGEAETQYF. The CDR3 nucleotides read TGTGCCTCGGACAGGGGAGAGGCGGAGACCCAGTACTTC. The rearrangement joins TRBV30 to TRBJ2-5, with 9 bases aligning to TRBD1. Germline trimming cut 7 bases from V and 5 bases from J; bases unmatched to any gene: 8. There are 13 residues in the CDR3. Germline V gene data show CDR1 as GTSNPN and CDR2 as SVGIG (reference sequence).

Concerning this clone: Because the CDR3's place on the DNA is in doubt, the DNA is left out and the CDR3 is given as listed by TCRdb. CDR3 amino acids: CASNSGPAGPQPQHF. This chain joins TRBV19 and TRBJ1-5. The CDR3 totals 15 residues, both ends included. Germline V gives CDR1 LNHDA, CDR2 SQIVND (reference sequence).